This T cell receptor beta chain was retrieved from a study of blood T cell repertoires in COVID-19. This clone was recorded once. TCRdb's table, derived via immunoSEQ multiplex PCR, lists solely in-frame clones and lacks some. The repertoire holds around 230,000 clones, with roughly 87% as singletons. Germline CDR1 and CDR2: SGHRS and YFSETQ. This CDR3 has 13 amino acids. V lost 5 bases, J lost 4 bases, and 3 bases stayed unmatched. Sequencing was carried out using peripheral blood. This sequence joins TRBV5-1 and TRBJ1-5, with TRBD1 matching 7 bases. The TCR sequence derives from a man aged 60 to 69 who had recovered from COVID-19. DNA of the CDR3: TGCGCCAGCAGGGAGGGGGCAAATCAGCCCCAGCATTTT. Translation: CASREGANQPQHF.